These 4 T cell receptor beta chains originate from one sample sequenced in a study of shared clonotypes between healthy human individuals. CD45RO negativity and positive selection for CCR7 defined naive CD8 cells, a population that excluded terminally differentiated effector memory CD45RA+ cells. The data were produced by immunoSEQ multiplex PCR, yet TCRdb's version contains in-frame clones alone and is incomplete. This table has some 630,000 clones, 90% to 97% appearing once. What was sequenced was naive CD8+ T cells sorted from blood. The source is a woman in her twenties or thirties in good health.

The chain has TRBV21-1 and TRBJ2-1; the D call TRBD2 from the table was never checked on the DNA. TRBV21-1 is termed a pseudogene. CDR3 length equals 15 residues. The CDR3 reads CASSRLAAVYNEQFF. The CDR3 DNA is TGTGCCAGCAGTCGGCTAGCGGCCGTCTACAATGAGCAGTTCTTC.

V gene TRBV7-2 combines with J gene TRBJ2-7; TRBD2 matches at 8 bases. CDR1 and CDR2 (germline): SGHTA, FQGNSA. V dropped 2 bases and J dropped 2; count of bases not matched to a gene: 5. This CDR3 has 15 residues. CDR3 loop: CASSLYSGDTYEQYF. The CDR3 bases are TGTGCCAGCAGCTTATATAGCGGGGATACCTACGAGCAGTACTTC.

The rearrangement uses TRBV28 and TRBJ2-3, with D possibly called TRBD1 or TRBD2 (5 bases each). Trimming pared 3 bases from V and 5 bases from J, leaving 21 bases between. CDR1 and CDR2 from the germline V gene are MDHEN and SYDVKM. The CDR3 length is 17 residues. For the CDR3, the DNA is TGTGCCAGCAGTTTTGGCCTTGGTGGGGGAAAAATAGATACGCAGTATTTT. It encodes CASSFGLGGGKIDTQYF.

The genes are TRBV10-3 and TRBJ2-3, with 10 bases matching TRBD1. Trimming removed 0 bases from V and 4 bases from J; junction bases left unmatched: 7. Germline V gene sequence: CDR1 ENHRY, CDR2 SYGVKD. This CDR3 has 17 amino acids. Here the CDR3 DNA reads TGTGCCATCAGTGAGTCAGTCGGGACAGGGGATTCAGATACGCAGTATTTT. Translated: CAISESVGTGDSDTQYF.